This is a list of T cell receptor beta chains from one sample in a study of long-term antiretroviral therapy in people with HIV. Repertoires were generated with immunoSEQ multiplex PCR, while TCRdb's copy carries only in-frame clones and drops some. The data contain 25,000 to 30,000 clones, 70% to 90% of them singletons. The source was unsorted PBMCs, collected roughly 2.7 years after starting antiretroviral therapy. The origin of the receptors is a man aged 40-55 years with HIV. Both conserved end residues are part of each CDR3. D genes are given only for firm matches.

D gene	V gene	J gene	CDR3 protein	CDR3 DNA
-	TRBV12-1	TRBJ2-2	CASSLSGANSETGELFF	TGTGCCAGCAGCTTAAGCGGTGCGAACAGCGAGACCGGGGAGCTGTTTTTT
-	TRBV11-2	TRBJ2-2	CASISGGTGELFF	TGTGCCAGCATCTCCGGGGGAACCGGGGAGCTGTTTTTT
-	TRBV5-5	TRBJ1-2	CASSLAQDTNYGYTF	TGTGCCAGCAGCTTGGCCCAGGATACTAACTATGGCTACACCTTC
-	TRBV11-2	TRBJ2-1	CASSLTGWDKITVHEQFF	TGTGCCAGCAGCTTAACGGGATGGGACAAAATAACTGTCCATGAGCAGTTCTTC
-	TRBV5-8	TRBJ2-7	CASSSDKQYF	TGTGCCAGCAGCTCCGATAAGCAGTACTTC
-	TRBV7-9	TRBJ1-2	CASSLAGRGIDGYTF	TGTGCCAGCAGCTTAGCGGGCAGGGGAATAGATGGCTACACCTTC
TRBD2	TRBV30	TRBJ2-3	CAWSRAGATDTQYF	TGTGCCTGGAGCCGCGCGGGAGCCACAGATACGCAGTATTTT
TRBD1	TRBV7-6	TRBJ1-2	CASSLGQGRGYTF	TGTGCCAGCAGCCTCGGACAGGGTCGAGGCTACACCTTC
-	TRBV2	TRBJ2-1	CASSEATGNYNEQFF	TGTGCCAGCAGTGAAGCTACGGGGAACTACAATGAGCAGTTCTTC
TRBD2	TRBV6-4	TRBJ2-2	CASSEREGPGELFF	TGTGCCAGCAGCGAGCGGGAGGGCCCCGGGGAGCTGTTTTTT